Listed below are T cell receptor beta chains from one sample, sequenced in a study of T cells in narcolepsy. Clones were sequenced by immunoSEQ multiplex PCR, and TCRdb holds only the in-frame ones, with some missing. The data show around 30,000 clones, 70% to 85% seen once. The sample taken for sequencing was memory (CD45RA-) CD4+ T cells from blood. Source of these receptors: a human donor in good health. The CDR3 runs from the conserved cysteine through the conserved F or W. A D gene is named only where the DNA matches it firmly. Size is stated for part of the rows, as once, few or many counts, or as a class when the clone is expanded.

cdr3_nt	cdr3_aa	v_call	d_call	j_call	clone_size
TGCGCCAGCAGGGGACAGGGACAAGGTCAGTCCCAGCATTTT	CASRGQGQGQSQHF	TRBV10-2	TRBD1	TRBJ1-5	once
TGTGCCACCAGCAGAATCACCCGGGACAGGGGAGATGGCTATGGCTACACCTTC	CATSRITRDRGDGYGYTF	TRBV15	TRBD1	TRBJ1-2	once
TGTGCCAGCAGCGTATCGCCTACACCACAAGAGACCCAGTACTTC	CASSVSPTPQETQYF	TRBV9	-	TRBJ2-5	-
TGTGCCAGTAGTATAGAAAGGGAAAAACTGTTTTTT	CASSIEREKLFF	TRBV19	-	TRBJ1-4	-
TGTGCCAGCAGTAAACTGGGGGTCCCTTGGGCTGAAGCTTTCTTT	CASSKLGVPWAEAFF	TRBV25-1	-	TRBJ1-1	-
TGTGCCAGCTGGAGGGTGGAGGATGGCTACACCTTC	CASWRVEDGYTF	TRBV6-1	-	TRBJ1-2	-
TGCGCCAGCAGTCCGAATACTAGGCCAGGGGAGACCCAGTACTTC	CASSPNTRPGETQYF	TRBV23-1	-	TRBJ2-5	few
TGTGCCAGCAGCACCTCCGGACTAGCTGCCGAGCAGTTCTTC	CASSTSGLAAEQFF	TRBV7-7	TRBD2	TRBJ2-1	-
TGTGCCAGCAGTTCCGGCCAGCAAACCTCTCTGGGAAACACCATATATTTT	CASSSGQQTSLGNTIYF	TRBV28	-	TRBJ1-3	-
TGTGCCAGCAGCTTTTCTAGCGGCTCCTACGAGCAGTACTTC	CASSFSSGSYEQYF	TRBV7-8	TRBD2	TRBJ2-7	-
TGTGCCAGCAGCTTCGCGGGAGCGAACACCGGGGAGCTGTTTTTT	CASSFAGANTGELFF	TRBV5-4	TRBD2	TRBJ2-2	-
TGTGCCAGCCGGACAGGGGTTGACACTGAAGCTTTCTTT	CASRTGVDTEAFF	TRBV2	TRBD1	TRBJ1-1	few
TGTGCCTGGAGTGTACCCAGCGGGGGCTTCACAGATACGCAGTATTTT	CAWSVPSGGFTDTQYF	TRBV30	TRBD2	TRBJ2-3	-
TGTGCTAGCTCACCCAAAGCGGGAGACGGGGAGCTGTTTTTT	CASSPKAGDGELFF	TRBV18	TRBD2	TRBJ2-2	-
TGTGCCAGCAGAGAAGGATCGGAGACCCAGTACTTC	CASREGSETQYF	TRBV6-1	-	TRBJ2-5	-
TGTGCCAGCAGTTTAAGTAGGGGGGCCGGGGAGCTGTTTTTT	CASSLSRGAGELFF	TRBV27	-	TRBJ2-2	-
TGTGCCAGCAGAAACCGGAGTAAGCAGTTCTTC	CASRNRSKQFF	TRBV6-5	-	TRBJ2-1	-
TGTGCCAGCAGCGATAGCGCAGGGTGGGAGCTGTTTTTT	CASSDSAGWELFF	TRBV2	-	TRBJ2-2	few
TGCGCCAGCAGCTTGGGACCTGGGGCCAACGTCCTGACTTTC	CASSLGPGANVLTF	TRBV5-1	-	TRBJ2-6	-
TGTGCCAGCAGCTTGTGGGGGGGAACGTTCCACAATGAGCAGTTCTTC	CASSLWGGTFHNEQFF	TRBV5-8	TRBD2	TRBJ2-1	-
TGCGCCAGCAGCCAGAGGGCAGGGGAGCAGTTCTTC	CASSQRAGEQFF	TRBV4-1	-	TRBJ2-1	once
TGTGCCAGCAGCTTACAGGGGAAGGAAAGCGAGCAGTACTTC	CASSLQGKESEQYF	TRBV5-6	TRBD1	TRBJ2-7	-
TGTGCCACCAGCAGGGCTCGAGGGCGCGGGGGCGGGGAGCTGTTTTTT	CATSRARGRGGGELFF	TRBV15	TRBD2	TRBJ2-2	-
TGTGCCAGCAGCTTAGGGCGGGAGAAAACAGATACGCAGTATTTT	CASSLGREKTDTQYF	TRBV11-3	TRBD2	TRBJ2-3	-
TGTGCCTGGACAGGGGCCTACGAGCAGTACTTC	CAWTGAYEQYF	TRBV30	-	TRBJ2-7	-
TGTGCCAGCAGCGTCGCGATCTCTGGAAACACCATATATTTT	CASSVAISGNTIYF	TRBV28	-	TRBJ1-3	-
TGTGCCAGCAGCTTGGCCGCGTCGCAAGGCTACAATGAGCAGTTCTTC	CASSLAASQGYNEQFF	TRBV5-4	-	TRBJ2-1	-
TGTGCCAGCAGTGACGTGGGCAGGGGCCGCGAACATGAGCAGTTCTTC	CASSDVGRGREHEQFF	TRBV6-4	-	TRBJ2-1	-
TGTGCCTGGAGTGTACTTCGCACAGGGGGCTATGGCTACACCTTC	CAWSVLRTGGYGYTF	TRBV30	TRBD1	TRBJ1-2	-
TGCGCCAGCAGCAATGGAGGGGACGTCGCAGATACGCAGTATTTT	CASSNGGDVADTQYF	TRBV5-1	-	TRBJ2-3	-
TGCGCCAGCAGCTTGTTAGGGGTAACCGGGGAGCTGTTTTTT	CASSLLGVTGELFF	TRBV5-1	-	TRBJ2-2	-
TGTGCCACCAGCAGAGGGGACAGGGAAAACACAGATACGCAGTATTTT	CATSRGDRENTDTQYF	TRBV15	TRBD1	TRBJ2-3	-
TGTGCCAGCAGCTTCTGGGACTATTACTCTAACTATGGCTACACCTTC	CASSFWDYYSNYGYTF	TRBV5-8	-	TRBJ1-2	-
TGTGCCAGCAGCTCTACAGGGCCCTATAATTCACCCCTCCACTTT	CASSSTGPYNSPLHF	TRBV5-6	-	TRBJ1-6	-
TGTGCCAGCAGTTTCCAGGGTGCAGGCAATCAGCCCCAGCATTTT	CASSFQGAGNQPQHF	TRBV27	-	TRBJ1-5	-
TGTGCCTGGAGTGCCGGGGTCGAGCAGTACTTC	CAWSAGVEQYF	TRBV30	-	TRBJ2-7	few
TGTGCCAGCAGCTTACTTCTTACGGGGGCCTTCTACGAGCAGTACTTC	CASSLLLTGAFYEQYF	TRBV11-2	-	TRBJ2-7	-
TGTGCCAGCAGCGCAAGCCAGAGCTCCTACGAGCAGTACTTC	CASSASQSSYEQYF	TRBV7-8	-	TRBJ2-7	-
TGTGCCAGCAGCTTAGATTCGGGGGGGATATTCCCCTACGAGCAGTACTTC	CASSLDSGGIFPYEQYF	TRBV11-3	TRBD2	TRBJ2-7	-
TGTGCCAGCAGCCCCTTACTAAGACAGGGCGTCTCTGGTAGGACCCAGTACTTC	CASSPLLRQGVSGRTQYF	TRBV7-6	TRBD1	TRBJ2-5	-
TGTGCCAGCAGCTTGGAACCGACAGTATATGAGACCCAGTACTTC	CASSLEPTVYETQYF	TRBV5-4	-	TRBJ2-5	-
TGTGCCAGCAGGTTACAAGGCGAACCTAATTCACCCCTCCACTTT	CASRLQGEPNSPLHF	TRBV7-9	-	TRBJ1-6	-
TGCAGCGTTGCGTGGGGTAGAGGTGAGCAGTTCTTC	CSVAWGRGEQFF	TRBV29-1	-	TRBJ2-1	-
TGTGCCAGCAGCTTGCAGGGACGACCCGATTATGGCTACACCTTC	CASSLQGRPDYGYTF	TRBV5-6	-	TRBJ1-2	-
TGTGCCAGCAGCCCCAGGGCAGGGGTCATGAACACTGAAGCTTTCTTT	CASSPRAGVMNTEAFF	TRBV6-6	-	TRBJ1-1	-
TGTGCCAGCAGCGTAGTCGGACAGGGAGGGCATGAGCAGTTCTTC	CASSVVGQGGHEQFF	TRBV9	-	TRBJ2-1	-
TGTGCCAGTAGCCCCCCTGGCGGGAGGCAGGGCGAGCAGTACTTC	CASSPPGGRQGEQYF	TRBV19	TRBD2	TRBJ2-7	-
TGTGCCAGCAGCTTGGGGGAGCGCCGAGCCTCCGAGCAGTACTTC	CASSLGERRASEQYF	TRBV5-4	-	TRBJ2-7	-
TGTGCCAGCAGTGAACCGGGAATTAGCAATCAGCCCCAGCATTTT	CASSEPGISNQPQHF	TRBV6-1	-	TRBJ1-5	-
TGTGCCAGTAGTAGGAGTAATGCTCCGACGGCAGTCGAAGGCTACACCTTC	CASSRSNAPTAVEGYTF	TRBV19	-	TRBJ1-2	-